The 30 T cell receptor beta chains below all came from one sample that was sequenced in a study of T cell changes during pregnancy in multiple sclerosis. Profiling relied on immunoSEQ multiplex PCR, and the TCRdb table lists in-frame clones only, not all of them. The sample has some 49,000 clones, roughly 89% seen once; the top ten hold less than 6.5%. Specimen: peripheral blood, collected after pregnancy. The source of these receptors is a female donor in good health, enrolled as a control in a pregnancy study.

CDR3 sequence (DNA): TGTGCTAGTGGTATCCTCAGGACCGGGGGAGAGACCCAGTACTTC. Translating it yields CASGILRTGGETQYF. The rearrangement uses TRBV12-5 and TRBJ2-5, with a weak D call TRBD2 (6 bases). V was shortened by 5 bases and J by 4 bases, with 17 bases between the two germline ends. The germline CDR1 and CDR2 sequences are LGHNT and FRNRAP. The CDR3 covers 15 residues.

The rearrangement links TRBV5-6 to TRBJ1-4, with a tentative D call TRBD1 (5 bases). Looked up from germline, CDR1 is SGHDT and CDR2 is YYEEEE. Trimming removed 0 bases from V and 0 bases from J, with 12 bases in between. CDR3 size: 17 residues. Here the CDR3 DNA reads TGTGCCAGCAGCTTGGCGGCAGGGATTGCAACTAATGAAAAACTGTTTTTT. It specifies CASSLAAGIATNEKLFF.

The genes are TRBV18 and TRBJ2-5; 8 positions match TRBD2. The CDR3 sequence is 17 residues long. CDR1 and CDR2 (germline): KGHSH, LQKENI. Trimming at V came to 4 bases and at J to 3 bases, leaving 13 bases not matched to a gene. CDR3 sequence (DNA): TGTGCCAGCTCACACCTCCCCAGCGGGAGTTTCGAAGAGACCCAGTACTTC. This gives the protein CASSHLPSGSFEETQYF. The full variable domain, in which reference TRBV18 and TRBJ2-5 provide the parts outside the CDR3, is NAGVMQNPRHLVRRRGQEARLRCSPMKGHSHVYWYRQLPEEGLKFMVYLQKENIIDESGMPKERFSAEFPKEGPSILRIQQVVRGDSAAYFCASSHLPSGSFEETQYFGPGTRLLVL.

The chain employs TRBV27 and TRBJ2-3, with D possibly TRBD1 on 5 matching bases. The CDR3 contains 14 residues. Per the germline V gene, CDR1 is MNHEY and CDR2 is SMNVEV (reference sequence). V dropped 3 bases and J dropped 1 base, with 8 bases sitting between them. CDR3 sequence (DNA): TGTGCCAGCAGTTTGGGGCAGGGCACAGATACGCAGTATTTT. Protein product: CASSLGQGTDTQYF.

V gene TRBV6-5 combines with J gene TRBJ1-2; 9 bases agree with TRBD1. V lost 4 bases to trimming and J lost 5 bases; unmatched junction nucleotides: 2. The CDR3 extends over 13 amino acids. Germline lookup yields CDR1 MNHEY and CDR2 SVGAGI. This chain's CDR3 is CASSWDREYGYTF. The CDR3 nucleotides are TGTGCCAGCAGTTGGGACAGGGAATATGGCTACACCTTC.

The chain recombines TRBV11-2 with TRBJ2-1; weak D call: TRBD2 (5 bases). V lost 4 bases to trimming and J lost 7 bases, with 14 bases between them. Looked up from germline, CDR1 is SGHAT and CDR2 is FQNNGV. This CDR3 has 14 amino acids. The CDR3 sequence is CASSSPGLRNEQFF. The CDR3 DNA sequence: TGTGCCAGCAGCTCGCCCGGACTCAGGAATGAGCAGTTCTTC.

The chain is built from TRBV9 and TRBJ2-7; TRBD2 matches at 12 bases. There are 16 residues in the CDR3. Germline CDR1 SGDLS, CDR2 YYNGEE. V was pared by 0 bases and J by 0 bases, with 1 base of the junction left unmatched. The CDR3 loop reads CASSVGLAGDSYEQYF. As DNA, the CDR3 is TGTGCCAGCAGCGTAGGACTAGCGGGGGACTCCTACGAGCAGTACTTC. Combining the CDR3 with reference TRBV9 and TRBJ2-7 gives the whole variable domain DSGVTQTPKHLITATGQRVTLRCSPRSGDLSVYWYQQSLDQGLQFLIQYYNGEERAKGNILERFSAQQFPDLHSELNLSSLELGDSALYFCASSVGLAGDSYEQYFGPGTRLTVT.

The table lists this clone with a count of one. The chain combines TRBV2 with TRBJ1-1, with 12 positions matching TRBD1. Trimming removed 5 bases from V and 4 bases from J; junction bases left unmatched: 5. This CDR3 is 15 amino acids long. Germline assignment: CDR1 SNHLY and CDR2 FYNNEI. CDR3: CASSYPGQGATEAFF. The CDR3 nucleotides read TGTGCCAGCAGTTACCCGGGACAGGGGGCCACTGAAGCTTTCTTT.

The chain employs TRBV10-3 and TRBJ1-3, with 7 bases identical to TRBD1. The CDR3 has 16 amino acids. Per germline, CDR1 ENHRY and CDR2 SYGVKD. Unmatched junction bases numbered 8, after V lost 3 bases and J lost 3 bases. The CDR3 bases are TGTGCCATCAGTGAAAGGGGGCGCGCGGTTGGAAACACCATATATTTT. Its translation: CAISERGRAVGNTIYF.

With regard to this clone: One end of the junction fails to match germline, which may point to a read error. V usage is TRBV4-1 and J usage is TRBJ1-5; TRBD1 agrees at 10 bases. The CDR3 has 17 amino acids. The germline CDR1 and CDR2 sequences are MGHRA and YSYEKL. The CDR3 nucleotides read TGCGCCAGCAGCCATTCTCCCCCGGACAGGGGGGATCAGTCCCAGCATTTT. Its protein is CASSHSPPDRGDQSQHF.

The chain uses TRBV27 and TRBJ1-6; D is uncertain. V dropped 4 bases and J dropped 7 bases, with 23 bases sitting between them. Germline V CDR1 and CDR2: MNHEY, SMNVEV (reference sequence). This CDR3 has 18 amino acids. The CDR3, as DNA: TGTGCCAGCAGTTCTCCCGGGTCGGCTCCTACTATCAATTCACCCCTCCACTTT. Its protein product is CASSSPGSAPTINSPLHF.

V usage is TRBV7-8 and J usage is TRBJ2-7, with 8 positions matching TRBD2. V was pared by 3 bases and J by 1 base, with 2 bases of the junction left unmatched. This CDR3 has 14 residues. The germline gives CDR1 SGHVS, CDR2 FQNEAQ. The CDR3 loop is CASSLRGVSYEQYF. The CDR3, as DNA: TGTGCCAGCAGCTTGCGGGGGGTTTCCTACGAGCAGTACTTC.

V usage is TRBV28 and J usage is TRBJ2-7; 9 positions match TRBD1. Germline V lookup: CDR1 MDHEN, CDR2 SYDVKM. The J segment lost 6 bases and the V segment lost 5 bases, leaving 14 bases of the junction unmatched. This CDR3 contains 16 residues. CDR3 DNA sequence: TGTGCCAGCAGTCCCCCGGGACAGGGTTATGGGATCGAGCAGTACTTC. Amino acids: CASSPPGQGYGIEQYF. Full variable domain (remainder filled in from reference TRBV28 and TRBJ2-7): DVKVTQSSRYLVKRTGEKVFLECVQDMDHENMFWYRQDPGLGLRLIYFSYDVKMKEKGDIPEGYSVSREKKERFSLILESASTNQTSMYLCASSPPGQGYGIEQYFGPGTRLTVT.

The J gene is TRBJ2-1, the V gene TRBV9; 10 positions agree with TRBD2. Germline V CDR1 and CDR2: SGDLS, YYNGEE. With V trimmed by 1 base and J by 9 bases, 7 bases remained unmatched. The CDR3 is made up of 15 amino acids. This CDR3 reads CASSVSGRAPGEQFF. The CDR3 DNA follows: TGTGCCAGCAGCGTAAGCGGGAGGGCCCCGGGTGAGCAGTTCTTC.

The V call is TRBV25-1, the J call TRBJ1-6; a possible D gene is TRBD1 (6 bases). Trimming pared 7 bases from V and 10 bases from J, leaving 17 bases between. This CDR3 has 14 amino acids. Germline CDR1 MGHDK, CDR2 SYGVNS. The CDR3 protein is CASTDSLKGSPLHF. CDR3 nucleotide sequence: TGTGCCAGCACGGACAGCCTCAAGGGATCACCCCTCCACTTT.

This chain connects TRBV19 to TRBJ2-6, with 7 bases identical to TRBD1. This CDR3 contains 12 residues. CDR1 and CDR2 (germline): LNHDA, SQIVND (reference sequence). The junction had 0 bases not matched to a gene; V was cut back by 9 bases and J by 4 bases. CDR3 DNA: TGTGCCAGCAGGGGGGGGGCCAACGTCCTGACTTTC. Translated: CASRGGANVLTF.

The genes are TRBV4-1 and TRBJ1-4, with a weak D call TRBD1 (5 bases). Germline V gene lookup returns CDR1 MGHRA and CDR2 YSYEKL. This CDR3 is built from 18 residues. The V end lost 4 bases, the J end lost 0 bases, and 18 bases lay between the germline ends. The CDR3 DNA sequence: TGCGCCAGCAGCCGGGGACTGATCCGCGGGGCAACTAATGAAAAACTGTTTTTT. Its translation is CASSRGLIRGATNEKLFF.

The chain uses TRBV11-2 and TRBJ2-7; no definite D call. Trimming pared 4 bases from V and 7 bases from J, leaving 23 bases between. The CDR3 loop spans 16 amino acids. From germline, CDR1 is SGHAT and CDR2 FQNNGV. CDR3 in amino acids: CASSSGADKPPWEQYF. The CDR3 bases are TGTGCCAGCAGCTCCGGCGCCGACAAACCCCCCTGGGAGCAGTACTTC. The whole variable domain, remainder taken from reference TRBV11-2 and TRBJ2-7, is EAGVAQSPRYKIIEKRQSVAFWCNPISGHATLYWYQQILGQGPKLLIQFQNNGVVDDSQLPKDRFSAERLKGVDSTLKIQPAKLEDSAVYLCASSSGADKPPWEQYFGPGTRLTVT.

The gene calls are TRBV30 and TRBJ2-5; D gene uncertain. Germline loops: CDR1 GTSNPN, CDR2 SVGIG (reference sequence). This CDR3 contains 12 residues. Trimming shortened V by 4 bases and J by 1 base, and 7 bases separated the two germline ends. The CDR3 sequence: CAWNTGQETQYF. The CDR3 nucleotides are TGTGCCTGGAATACGGGCCAAGAGACCCAGTACTTC.

This chain links TRBV30 with TRBJ2-7; the D gene is possibly TRBD2 (6 bases). V was clipped by 4 bases and J by 2 bases, with 9 bases between them. CDR1 and CDR2 (germline): GTSNPN, SVGIG (reference sequence). The CDR3 covers 12 residues. The CDR3 spells CAWNGEAYEQYF. CDR3 nucleotides: TGTGCCTGGAACGGGGAGGCCTACGAGCAGTACTTC.

V gene TRBV27 combines with J gene TRBJ2-6; 9 bases fit TRBD2. From germline, CDR1 is MNHEY and CDR2 SMNVEV (reference sequence). The CDR3 is 18 amino acids. With V trimmed by 2 bases and J by 0 bases, 5 bases remained unmatched. CDR3 sequence: CASSLATSGSSGANVLTF. The CDR3 bases are TGTGCCAGCAGTTTAGCGACTAGCGGAAGCTCTGGGGCCAACGTCCTGACTTTC.

The chain carries TRBV5-1 and TRBJ2-7, with TRBD1 matching 8 bases. This CDR3 has 14 amino acids. Germline CDR1 reads SGHRS; CDR2 reads YFSETQ. The ends lost 4 bases at V and 3 bases at J; junction bases unmatched: 6. CDR3 protein: CASSARDRNYEQYF. CDR3 nucleotides: TGCGCCAGCAGCGCCCGGGACAGGAACTACGAGCAGTACTTC.

This clone was detected only once. The rearrangement joins TRBV10-2 to TRBJ2-7, with 9 nucleotides matching TRBD1. The junction had 7 bases not matched to a gene; V was cut back by 3 bases and J by 4 bases. The CDR3 has 15 amino acids. The germline gives CDR1 WSHSY, CDR2 SAAADI. The CDR3 nucleotides read TGCGCCAGCAGTGATCGAGGACAGGGGCAGTACGAGCAGTACTTC. Its protein is CASSDRGQGQYEQYF.

This chain uses TRBV4-1 with TRBJ1-5; D is ambiguous. The CDR3 spans 14 residues. Germline V gene data show CDR1 as MGHRA and CDR2 as YSYEKL. The V end was cut by 0 bases, the J end by 6 bases, with 9 bases between. The CDR3, as DNA: TGCGCCAGCAGCCAAGATCCTGCGGGTCAGCCCCAGCATTTT. Amino acid sequence: CASSQDPAGQPQHF.

This rearrangement joins TRBV5-1 to TRBJ2-1; 9 nucleotides line up with TRBD2. The CDR3 has 14 amino acids. V lost 0 bases, J lost 8 bases, and 3 bases stayed unmatched. Germline V CDR1 and CDR2: SGHRS, YFSETQ. As DNA, the CDR3 is TGCGCCAGCAGCTTGGCGGGCGGGAGGGATGAGCAGTTCTTC. Translation: CASSLAGGRDEQFF. The full variable domain, with the rest looked up from reference TRBV5-1 and TRBJ2-1, is KAGVTQTPRYLIKTRGQQVTLSCSPISGHRSVSWYQQTPGQGLQFLFEYFSETQRNKGNFPGRFSGRQFSNSRSEMNVSTLELGDSALYLCASSLAGGRDEQFFGPGTRLTVL.

The chain recombines TRBV6-4 with TRBJ1-2, with D possibly being TRBD1 (5 bases). The CDR3 sequence is 17 residues long. Germline loops: CDR1 MRHNA, CDR2 SNTAGT. V lost 2 bases to trimming and J lost 0 bases, with 16 bases between them. The CDR3 sequence: CASSDSRQGGTNYGYTF. In DNA, the CDR3 is TGTGCCAGCAGTGACAGTCGGCAGGGAGGTACTAACTATGGCTACACCTTC.

This CDR3 is CASRNRNSGNTIYF. DNA of the CDR3: TGTGCCAGCAGGAACAGGAACTCTGGAAACACCATATATTTT. The chain employs TRBV2 and TRBJ1-3; D is possibly TRBD1 (5 bases). Germline V lookup: CDR1 SNHLY, CDR2 FYNNEI. The CDR3 is 14 residues long. V was pared by 6 bases and J by 0 bases, with 9 bases between.

V gene TRBV28 combines with J gene TRBJ1-1; D unclear. This CDR3 comprises 13 residues. CDR1 is MDHEN and CDR2 is SYDVKM in the germline V gene. V lost 7 bases and J 1 base, leaving 10 bases between the germline ends. The CDR3 here is CASIRERNTEAFF. The CDR3, as DNA: TGTGCCAGCATTCGGGAGAGGAACACTGAAGCTTTCTTT.

V gene TRBV10-3 combines with J gene TRBJ1-1; 7 nucleotides align to TRBD1. This CDR3 region has 15 residues. After removal of 5 bases from V and 0 bases from J, the junction contained 6 bases not matched to a gene. CDR1 is ENHRY and CDR2 is SYGVKD in the germline V gene. CDR3 loop: CAISTPGQMNTEAFF. The CDR3 nucleotides read TGTGCCATCAGTACACCGGGACAGATGAACACTGAAGCTTTCTTT.

The chain is built from TRBV6-5 and TRBJ2-7; D possibly corresponds to TRBD1 (5 bases). The CDR3 is 14 residues long. Germline V gives CDR1 MNHEY, CDR2 SVGAGI. V lost 2 bases, J lost 3 bases, and 11 bases lay in between. In DNA form, the CDR3 reads TGTGCCAGCAGTTACGACAGAAACTTCTACGAGCAGTACTTC. Its protein product is CASSYDRNFYEQYF.